These 22 T cell receptor beta chains originate from one sample sequenced in a study of vaccination effects on CD4 cells after COVID-19. The antigens for these receptors are not known. Produced via immunoSEQ multiplex PCR; TCRdb's table is partial and in-frame only. This sample has approximately 28,000 clones, with 80% found just once. Using viral peptide pools, the ViraFEST assay grew out antigen-specific CD4+ T cells prior to sequencing. Following 10 days of culture, CD4+ T cells were isolated. Two doses of either BNT162b2 or mRNA-1273 were given to each participant. This specimen consisted of CD4+ T cells from PBMCs cultured with SARS-CoV-2 spike peptides, obtained after COVID-19 vaccination. The receptor set was obtained from a human donor who received a COVID-19 vaccine. Some clones in this sample may be carry-over from other donors' samples.

The genes are TRBV28 and TRBJ1-5, with a weak D call TRBD1 (6 bases). V was cut by 3 bases and J by 1 base, with 16 bases left in between. This CDR3 comprises 17 residues. Germline V gives CDR1 MDHEN, CDR2 SYDVKM. CDR3 coding DNA: TGTGCCAGCAGTTTCCAAGGGGGGGCTGGGAGCAATCAGCCCCAGCATTTT. Protein product: CASSFQGGAGSNQPQHF.

This clone was counted only a few times. V is TRBV7-9 and J is TRBJ1-1; 8 nucleotides agree with TRBD1. Germline values: CDR1 SEHNR, CDR2 FQNEAQ (reference sequence). V was clipped by 0 bases and J by 5 bases; unmatched bases: 5. The CDR3 length is 15 residues. As DNA, the CDR3 is TGTGCCAGCAGCTTAGCTATTACAGGGGGAACTGAAGCTTTCTTT. Protein: CASSLAITGGTEAFF.

The J gene is TRBJ2-1, the V gene TRBV7-3; 7 bases line up with TRBD1. The CDR3 totals 15 residues. V lost 6 bases and J lost 1; bases outside the gene matches: 6. Looked up from germline, CDR1 is SGHTA and CDR2 is FQGTGA. CDR3 protein: CASSPGTASYNEQFF. The DNA for the CDR3 is TGTGCCAGCAGTCCTGGGACAGCATCCTACAATGAGCAGTTCTTC.

In this sample, this clone turned up once. The genes are TRBV5-1 and TRBJ2-2, with D possibly being TRBD1 or TRBD2 (6 bases each). From germline, CDR1 is SGHRS and CDR2 YFSETQ. V lost 4 bases and J lost 1, with 14 bases in between. The CDR3 spans 16 residues. DNA for the CDR3: TGCGCCAGCAGCCATGAACAGGGAGGGAACACCGGGGAGCTGTTTTTT. It translates to CASSHEQGGNTGELFF.

This clone showed up just once. V gene TRBV2 combines with J gene TRBJ1-2; D not resolved. Trimming took 6 bases from V and 1 from J, leaving 12 bases between them. This CDR3 comprises 14 residues. Germline CDR1 and CDR2: SNHLY and FYNNEI. The CDR3 loop is CASRRVSLNYGYTF. The DNA for the CDR3 is TGTGCCAGCAGAAGGGTTTCACTTAACTATGGCTACACCTTC. Together with reference TRBV2 and TRBJ1-2, the CDR3 gives the full variable domain: EPEVTQTPSHQVTQMGQEVILRCVPISNHLYFYWYRQILGQKVEFLVSFYNNEISEKSEIFDDQFSVERPDGSNFTLKIRSTKLEDSAMYFCASRRVSLNYGYTFGSGTRLTVV.

The gene calls are TRBV5-6 and TRBJ1-2, with D unresolved. Trimming shortened V by 0 bases and J by 2 bases, and 5 bases separated the two germline ends. This CDR3 comprises 13 residues. Per the germline V gene, CDR1 is SGHDT and CDR2 is YYEEEE. The CDR3 nucleotides read TGTGCCAGCAGCTTGGAGGTGAACTATGGCTACACCTTC. It translates to CASSLEVNYGYTF. Full variable domain (missing parts from reference TRBV5-6 and TRBJ1-2): DAGVTQSPTHLIKTRGQQVTLRCSPKSGHDTVSWYQQALGQGPQFIFQYYEEEERQRGNFPDRFSGHQFPNYSSELNVNALLLGDSALYLCASSLEVNYGYTFGSGTRLTVV.

The rearrangement uses TRBV6-2 or TRBV6-3 and TRBJ1-6, with D perhaps matching TRBD1 (6 bases). The V gene lost 4 bases and the J gene lost 10 bases, with 14 bases spanning the gap. This CDR3 spans 14 amino acids. The germline gives CDR1 MNHEY, CDR2 SVGEGT. The CDR3 DNA reads TGTGCCAGCAGTTTCGGACAGTTCTTGTCACCCCTCCACTTT. Amino acids: CASSFGQFLSPLHF.

The V gene is TRBV28, the J gene TRBJ1-5; 7 positions match TRBD1. The CDR3 runs to 13 residues. V shed 7 bases and J 3 bases; nucleotides not matched to a gene: 3. CDR1 and CDR2 (germline): MDHEN, SYDVKM. CDR3 sequence reads: CASTGQVNQPQHF. In DNA form, the CDR3 reads TGTGCCAGCACTGGACAGGTCAATCAGCCCCAGCATTTT.

This rearrangement joins TRBV7-2 to TRBJ1-3; D gene ambiguous. CDR3 length equals 14 residues. Trimming removed 5 bases at V and 3 bases at J, with 11 bases between. Germline V gene sequence: CDR1 SGHTA, CDR2 FQGNSA. CDR3 DNA sequence: TGTGCCAGCAGCCGCCGGTCGATTGGAAACACCATATATTTT. It translates to CASSRRSIGNTIYF.

V gene TRBV9 combines with J gene TRBJ2-3; no reliable D call. Trimming stripped 5 bases from V and 6 bases from J, with 16 bases between. This CDR3 contains 14 residues. Germline CDR1 SGDLS, CDR2 YYNGEE. The CDR3 DNA reads TGTGCCAGCAGGGTAAGCCCAGAAAGGGATACGCAGTATTTT. This translates into CASRVSPERDTQYF.

There are a few counts of this clone. V and J are TRBV19 and TRBJ1-5; 8 bases line up with TRBD1. CDR1 LNHDA and CDR2 SQIVND come from the germline V gene (reference sequence). The CDR3 totals 15 residues. The trim removed 6 bases at V and 7 bases at J, leaving 11 bases unmatched. The CDR3 DNA reads TGTGCCAGTAGCATTCAGACAGGGGTAGGACAGCCCCAGCATTTT. Protein product: CASSIQTGVGQPQHF.

The chain recombines TRBV11-2 with TRBJ1-6, with a weak D call TRBD1 (6 bases). CDR1 SGHAT and CDR2 FQNNGV come from the germline V gene. Trimming shortened V by 5 bases and J by 10 bases, and 15 bases separated the two germline ends. The CDR3 has 14 amino acids. CDR3 protein: CASSVAQGWSPLHF. In DNA, the CDR3 is TGTGCCAGCAGCGTGGCACAGGGTTGGTCACCCCTCCACTTT.

This chain uses TRBV30 with TRBJ1-5; TRBD1 agrees at 7 bases. The ends lost 4 bases at V and 5 bases at J; junction bases unmatched: 2. The CDR3 sequence is 12 residues long. CDR1 and CDR2 (germline): GTSNPN, SVGIG (reference sequence). The CDR3 sequence: CAWTRGDQPQHF. The DNA for the CDR3 is TGTGCCTGGACCAGGGGGGATCAGCCCCAGCATTTT.

V gene TRBV19 combines with J gene TRBJ2-2; D might be TRBD2 (6 bases). Germline values: CDR1 LNHDA, CDR2 SQIVND (reference sequence). Trimming shortened V by 8 bases and J by 2 bases, and 12 bases separated the two germline ends. The CDR3 has 14 residues. The CDR3 DNA is TGTGCCAGTGGGGGGAGAGACAACACCGGGGAGCTGTTTTTT. This encodes CASGGRDNTGELFF.

The rearrangement uses TRBV2 and TRBJ2-3, with a tentative D call TRBD1 (5 bases). This CDR3 is built from 11 residues. Germline assignment: CDR1 SNHLY and CDR2 FYNNEI. Trimming removed 6 bases from V and 4 bases from J, with 5 bases in between. The CDR3 nucleotides read TGTGCCAGCAGACAGGCAGATACGCAGTATTTT. It codes for CASRQADTQYF.

Note on this clone: Other DNA sequences of this sample code for an identical CDR3. CDR3 sequence: CASSQGSSYNSPLHF. For the CDR3, the DNA is TGTGCCAGCAGCCAGGGGAGCTCCTATAATTCACCCCTCCACTTT. The genes are TRBV3-1 (or the pseudogene TRBV3-2) and TRBJ1-6; no definite D call. The germline V and J ends were trimmed by 3 bases and 0 bases, with 6 bases remaining between them. Looked up from germline, CDR1 is LGHDT and CDR2 is YNNKEL (reference sequence). The CDR3 covers 15 residues.

The V gene is TRBV5-1, the J gene TRBJ1-2; D unresolved. CDR1 and CDR2 from the germline V gene are SGHRS and YFSETQ. Trimming left V 4 bases short and J 1 base short, with 14 bases between. The CDR3 spans 15 residues. The CDR3 nucleotides read TGCGCCAGCAGCCTCGTTTCCGGCAGTAACTATGGCTACACCTTC. It codes for CASSLVSGSNYGYTF.

The gene calls are TRBV2 and TRBJ1-1; 7 bases match TRBD1. In germline, CDR1 is SNHLY, CDR2 FYNNEI. This CDR3 has 17 residues. V trimming: 8 bases; J trimming: 1 base; junction bases outside the gene matches: 16. The CDR3 region is CASGVRQGYNPNTEAFF. The CDR3 region has the DNA TGTGCCAGCGGGGTCCGACAGGGCTACAACCCGAACACTGAAGCTTTCTTT.

CDR3: CASSKTGYNSPLHF. The DNA for the CDR3 is TGTGCCAGCAGCAAGACAGGGTACAATTCACCCCTCCACTTT. The rearrangement uses TRBV6-4 and TRBJ1-6, with 7 nucleotides matching TRBD1. Trimming cost V 6 bases and J 7 bases; bases outside gene matches: 6. The CDR3 loop spans 14 amino acids. From germline, CDR1 is MRHNA and CDR2 SNTAGT.

The chain has TRBV5-6 and TRBJ1-1, with 8 bases aligning to TRBD1. J was trimmed by 9 bases and V by 1 base; bases with no gene match: 8. Germline loops: CDR1 SGHDT, CDR2 YYEEEE. The CDR3 has 14 amino acids. CDR3 DNA: TGTGCCAGCAGCTTGACGACAGGGGACCGCAAAGCTTTCTTT. Translation: CASSLTTGDRKAFF.

This chain connects TRBV6-4 to TRBJ2-1, with 9 bases that match TRBD1. The CDR3 covers 15 residues. Germline V CDR1 and CDR2: MRHNA, SNTAGT. V was clipped by 1 base and J by 4 bases; unmatched bases: 2. In DNA form, the CDR3 reads TGTGCCAGCAGTGACTACGGGACAGGGTACAATGAGCAGTTCTTC. Residues: CASSDYGTGYNEQFF.

The chain couples TRBV6-1 to TRBJ2-1; TRBD1 is a possible D gene (5 bases). The length of the CDR3 is 14 residues. V dropped 1 base and J dropped 9 bases, with 13 bases sitting between them. Germline values: CDR1 MNHNS, CDR2 SASEGT. CDR3 region: CASSEGPGNGEQFF. The CDR3 DNA follows: TGTGCCAGCAGTGAAGGGCCAGGGAACGGTGAGCAGTTCTTC.